Each of the 13 T cell receptor beta chains below was sequenced from the same sample in a study of CD8+ T cells in alopecia areata. Specified treatment: oral pan-JAK inhibitor, 5-10 mg twice daily. Isolated RNA was reverse transcribed into cDNA used as the sequencing template. The protocol was immunoSEQ multiplex PCR, while the TCRdb copy is restricted to in-frame clones and leaves out a portion. The sample shows 150,000 to 200,000 clones, roughly 65% of them seen only once. This sample comprised CD4+ T cells sorted from blood, obtained at week 4, from a patient treated with tofacitinib. The receptors were gathered from a human donor with alopecia areata.

This clone has a single count. The V gene is TRBV11-1, the J gene TRBJ2-3, with D perhaps matching TRBD2 (6 bases). The ends were cut back, 5 bases at V and 2 bases at J, with 20 bases in the middle. Germline V lookup: CDR1 SGHAT, CDR2 FQDESV (reference sequence). The CDR3 covers 17 residues. CDR3 nucleotide sequence: TGTGCCAGCAGCCTAAACAACCGGGACTCGTACACAGATACGCAGTATTTT. Translating it yields CASSLNNRDSYTDTQYF. Full variable domain (missing parts from reference TRBV11-1 and TRBJ2-3): EAEVAQSPRYKITEKSQAVAFWCDPISGHATLYWYRQILGQGPELLVQFQDESVVDDSQLPKDRFSAERLKGVDSTLKIQPAELGDSAMYLCASSLNNRDSYTDTQYFGPGTRLTVL.

This clone appeared a single time. In nucleotides, the CDR3 is TGCGCCAGCAGCTTGGAACTCTCTGGGGCCAACGTCCTGACTTTC. Amino acids: CASSLELSGANVLTF. The chain carries TRBV5-1 and TRBJ2-6; no reliable D call. This CDR3 is built from 15 residues. With 0 bases removed from V and 0 bases from J, the gap between germline ends came to 4 bases. The germline V gene encodes CDR1 SGHRS and CDR2 YFSETQ.

The rearrangement uses TRBV5-1 and TRBJ2-1; 8 bases fit TRBD2. The CDR3 extends over 16 amino acids. Germline-derived CDR1 and CDR2 are SGHRS and YFSETQ. The V segment lost 1 base and the J segment 7 bases; nucleotides outside the gene matches: 10. CDR3 amino acids: CASSLLASGGLNEQFF. DNA of the CDR3: TGCGCCAGCAGCTTGTTGGCCAGCGGGGGACTAAATGAGCAGTTCTTC.

V is TRBV5-1 and J is TRBJ1-1, with D tentatively TRBD1 (6 bases). Germline-derived CDR1 and CDR2 are SGHRS and YFSETQ. The V end was cut by 0 bases, the J end by 4 bases, with 7 bases between. The CDR3 totals 13 residues. The CDR3 sequence is CASSLAGVTEAFF. CDR3 DNA sequence: TGCGCCAGCAGCTTGGCAGGGGTCACTGAAGCTTTCTTT.

The V call is TRBV27, the J call TRBJ2-3; a weak D match, TRBD1 (5 bases). The germline V gene has CDR1 MNHEY and CDR2 SMNVEV (reference sequence). The V end was cut by 6 bases, the J end by 2 bases, with 18 bases between. CDR3 length: 16 amino acids. The CDR3 nucleotides read TGTGCCAGCAGGAAGGGGCTGAGGATTCCCACAGATACGCAGTATTTT. This translates into CASRKGLRIPTDTQYF.

The gene calls are TRBV29-1 and TRBJ1-4; TRBD1 might be the D (5 bases). The CDR3 extends over 12 amino acids. V lost 7 bases and J lost 5, with 11 bases in between. The germline CDR1 and CDR2 sequences are SQVTM and ANQGSEA. The CDR3 DNA sequence: TGCAGCGGAACCTCAGGGAATGAAAAACTGTTTTTT. Translation: CSGTSGNEKLFF.

A single count supports this clone. The V gene is TRBV25-1, the J gene TRBJ2-3, with 12 bases aligning to TRBD2. Germline V CDR1 and CDR2: MGHDK, SYGVNS. The CDR3 length is 15 residues. Trimming removed 5 bases from V and 1 base from J; junction bases left unmatched: 1. The CDR3 DNA reads as TGTGCCAGCAGTCTAGCGGGAGGGGGCACAGATACGCAGTATTTT. Residues: CASSLAGGGTDTQYF.

This rearrangement joins TRBV10-3 to TRBJ2-7; 11 bases are a match to TRBD2. The CDR3 loop spans 16 amino acids. Germline V lookup: CDR1 ENHRY, CDR2 SYGVKD. After removal of 3 bases from V and 0 bases from J, the junction contained 4 bases not matched to a gene. The CDR3 sequence is CAISDLGLAASYEQYF. DNA of the CDR3: TGTGCCATCAGTGATTTGGGACTAGCGGCCTCCTACGAGCAGTACTTC.

This chain's CDR3 is CASSLQGYGYGYTF. CDR3 bases: TGTGCCAGCAGCCTACAGGGTTACGGCTATGGCTACACCTTC. The chain employs TRBV7-9 and TRBJ1-2; D might be TRBD1 (6 bases). Germline lookup yields CDR1 SEHNR and CDR2 FQNEAQ (reference sequence). The germline V and J ends were trimmed by 5 bases and 4 bases, with 14 bases remaining between them. The CDR3 is 14 amino acids. Looking up the rest from reference TRBV7-9 and TRBJ1-2 gives the full variable domain: DTGVSQNPRHKITKRGQNVTFRCDPISEHNRLYWYRQTLGQGPEFLTYFQNEAQLEKSRLLSDRFSAERPKGSFSTLEIQRTEQGDSAMYLCASSLQGYGYGYTFGSGTRLTVV.

Only a few counts were recorded for this clone. The chain has TRBV28 and TRBJ2-1, with 8 bases matching TRBD2. The junction had 9 bases not matched to a gene; V was cut back by 6 bases and J by 2 bases. This CDR3 comprises 16 residues. Germline V lookup: CDR1 MDHEN, CDR2 SYDVKM. The CDR3 nucleotides read TGTGCCAGCAGCAAGAGGCGGGGGGAAACCTACAATGAGCAGTTCTTC. Amino acid sequence: CASSKRRGETYNEQFF.

This clone was observed a handful of times. The J gene is TRBJ1-3, the V gene TRBV19; D uncertain. This CDR3 region has 14 residues. In germline, CDR1 is LNHDA, CDR2 SQIVND (reference sequence). V was pared by 4 bases and J by 4 bases, with 11 bases between. CDR3 loop: CASSSGSSGNTIYF. The CDR3, as DNA: TGTGCCAGTAGTAGCGGGTCGTCGGGAAACACCATATATTTT.

The table lists this clone with a few counts. The gene calls are TRBV7-9 and TRBJ2-1; weak D call: TRBD2 (6 bases). CDR1 is SEHNR, CDR2 FQNEAQ, per germline (reference sequence). The CDR3 runs to 16 residues. V was cut by 6 bases and J by 7 bases, with 22 bases left in between. DNA for the CDR3: TGTGCCAGCAGAAAGGAGGGGTTGGCGCCGAGGAATGAGCAGTTCTTC. As protein: CASRKEGLAPRNEQFF.

This chain connects TRBV10-3 to TRBJ2-3; D remains ambiguous. Germline V CDR1 and CDR2: ENHRY, SYGVKD. V lost 0 bases and J lost 5, with 9 bases in between. The CDR3 extends over 14 amino acids. The CDR3 nucleotides are TGTGCCATCAGTGAGTCGCCGGAGAAAGATACGCAGTATTTT. Translation: CAISESPEKDTQYF.